The clone carrying this T cell receptor (beta chain) has just a few counts. Its antigen is unknown. With no exceptions, donors were healthy Caucasians. The sample belongs to a study of identical twins. Study observations and caveats: Twins showed weaker excess sharing in their beta out-of-frame sequences. Conclusions rested on cross-sectional statistics rather than following the same donors.

TCRdb redid the calling of the 5' RACE reads with MiXCR, one entry per CDR3 protein. The sample holds 500,000 to 650,000 distinct CDR3 sequences, 20% to 25% seen once. Trimming cost V 2 bases and J 2 bases, with 7 bases left between them. CDR3 length: 14 residues. Germline V gene lookup returns CDR1 SGDLS and CDR2 YYNGEE. These same records also appear under a second study, on yellow fever vaccine responses in identical twins.

The specimen sequenced was CD4+ T cells sorted from blood. The TCR sequence derives from a woman under 30 in good health. The chain couples TRBV9 to TRBJ2-2, with D unresolved. The CDR3 sequence is CASSVSDNTGELFF. CDR3 in DNA: TGTGCCAGCAGCGTGAGCGACAACACCGGGGAGCTGTTTTTT.